The 32 T cell receptor beta chains listed next were all sequenced from one sample in a study of blood T cell repertoires in COVID-19. Repertoires were generated with immunoSEQ multiplex PCR, while TCRdb's copy carries only in-frame clones and drops some. The table lists a few hundred thousand clones, approximately 85% of them singletons. Input material: peripheral blood. These receptors all stem from a human donor in a cohort sampled during active COVID-19.

The V and J genes are TRBV7-3 and TRBJ2-1; 7 positions match TRBD2. The germline V gene has CDR1 SGHTA and CDR2 FQGTGA. V dropped 4 bases and J dropped 14; count of bases not matched to a gene: 5. This CDR3 spans 11 amino acids. The CDR3 region is CASSSGLEEFF. Here the CDR3 DNA reads TGTGCCAGCAGCTCCGGACTAGAGGAGTTCTTC.

V is TRBV24-1 and J is TRBJ1-5; perhaps TRBD1 as D (5 bases). This CDR3 has 13 residues. CDR1 and CDR2 from the germline V gene are KGHDR and SFDVKD. Deletions cut 4 bases from V and 5 bases from J, with 8 bases between. DNA for the CDR3: TGTGCCACCAGTGAGGGGCAATATCAGCCCCAGCATTTT. This translates into CATSEGQYQPQHF.

Only a few counts were recorded for this clone. The gene calls are TRBV12-5 and TRBJ1-1; possibly TRBD1 for D (5 bases). Per the germline V gene, CDR1 is LGHNT and CDR2 is FRNRAP. The CDR3 is 15 amino acids. V was trimmed by 0 bases and J by 5 bases, leaving 13 bases between them. CDR3 residues: CASGLVEGRITEAFF. CDR3 coding DNA: TGTGCTAGTGGTTTGGTGGAGGGACGGATAACTGAAGCTTTCTTT.

The chain links TRBV7-3 to TRBJ2-7; 8 bases align to TRBD1. This CDR3 spans 13 amino acids. In germline, CDR1 is SGHTA, CDR2 FQGTGA. V trimming: 5 bases; J trimming: 6 bases; junction bases outside the gene matches: 6. The CDR3 DNA reads as TGTGCCAGCAGCCAAGGACAGGGTAGCGAGCAGTACTTC. Residues: CASSQGQGSEQYF.

V gene TRBV7-3 combines with J gene TRBJ1-1; the D gene is possibly TRBD1 (6 bases). The V gene's germline CDR1 is SGHTA and CDR2 FQGTGA. The CDR3 loop spans 13 amino acids. The ends were cut back, 4 bases at V and 3 bases at J, with 9 bases in the middle. The DNA for the CDR3 is TGTGCCAGCAGCTCCCGGACAGACACTGAAGCTTTCTTT. Its translation is CASSSRTDTEAFF.

The chain joins TRBV27 to TRBJ1-2; no reliable D call. The germline V and J ends were trimmed by 3 bases and 3 bases, with 8 bases remaining between them. The CDR3 is 13 residues long. Germline V gene lookup returns CDR1 MNHEY and CDR2 SMNVEV (reference sequence). This CDR3 reads CASSFGQYYGYTF. The DNA of the CDR3 is TGTGCCAGCAGTTTTGGGCAGTACTATGGCTACACCTTC.

The chain uses TRBV12-3 or TRBV12-4 and TRBJ2-7, with TRBD1 as a possible D gene (5 bases). The CDR3 consists of 13 residues. Trimming cost V 6 bases and J 0 bases, with 9 bases left between them. The CDR3 coding sequence is TGTGCCAGCAGCCCCGACAGCTCCTACGAGCAGTACTTC. As protein: CASSPDSSYEQYF.

V usage is TRBV24-1 and J usage is TRBJ2-3; maybe TRBD2 (5 bases). CDR1 and CDR2 (germline): KGHDR, SFDVKD. V lost 3 bases and J 6 bases, leaving 9 bases between the germline ends. This CDR3 region has 13 residues. DNA of the CDR3: TGTGCCACCAGTGATACCTTAGCGGATACGCAGTATTTT. The encoded protein is CATSDTLADTQYF.

The table lists this clone with a count of one. This chain links TRBV5-6 with TRBJ1-2; a possible D gene is TRBD1 (5 bases). Trimming stripped 3 bases from V and 5 bases from J, with 8 bases between. The CDR3 sequence is 12 residues long. In germline, CDR1 is SGHDT, CDR2 YYEEEE. For the CDR3, the DNA is TGTGCCAGCAGCTCATCAGGGTATGGCTACACCTTC. Translation: CASSSSGYGYTF. The full variable domain, its missing parts supplied by reference TRBV5-6 and TRBJ1-2, is DAGVTQSPTHLIKTRGQQVTLRCSPKSGHDTVSWYQQALGQGPQFIFQYYEEEERQRGNFPDRFSGHQFPNYSSELNVNALLLGDSALYLCASSSSGYGYTFGSGTRLTVV.

The chain employs TRBV18 and TRBJ2-3; 12 bases fit TRBD1. V was pared by 3 bases and J by 8 bases, with 3 bases of the junction left unmatched. There are 14 residues in the CDR3. The germline V gene has CDR1 KGHSH and CDR2 LQKENI. The CDR3 bases are TGTGCCAGCTCACCTGGGACAGGGGGCATTACGCAGTATTTT. It specifies CASSPGTGGITQYF.

This chain joins TRBV19 and TRBJ1-2, with D perhaps TRBD1 (6 bases). Germline values: CDR1 LNHDA, CDR2 SQIVND (reference sequence). The CDR3 spans 15 residues. The V and J ends lost 3 bases and 8 bases respectively, with 19 bases between them. The CDR3 protein is CASSIVGGREGGYTF. DNA for the CDR3: TGTGCCAGTAGTATCGTTGGGGGCAGGGAAGGCGGCTACACCTTC.

This chain's CDR3 is CASSEPTENTEAFF. CDR3 sequence (DNA): TGTGCCAGCAGTGAACCGACAGAAAACACTGAAGCTTTCTTT. The rearrangement uses TRBV25-1 and TRBJ1-1; D possibly corresponds to TRBD1 (5 bases). Germline lookup yields CDR1 MGHDK and CDR2 SYGVNS. The CDR3 is 14 amino acids. V lost 2 bases and J lost 2, with 9 bases in between.

The chain employs TRBV6-1 and TRBJ2-3; 7 positions agree with TRBD2. Germline V gene lookup returns CDR1 MNHNS and CDR2 SASEGT. The CDR3 contains 15 residues. V shed 0 bases, J shed 3 bases, and the junction held 3 bases outside the gene matches. CDR3 sequence (DNA): TGTGCCAGCAGTGAAGCGCGGGGGTTTACAGATACGCAGTATTTT. Residues: CASSEARGFTDTQYF.

The rearrangement uses TRBV6-2 or TRBV6-3 and TRBJ2-7; D unresolved. The CDR3 covers 12 residues. Trimming cost V 6 bases and J 6 bases, with 12 bases left between them. Germline CDR1 reads MNHEY; CDR2 reads SVGEGT. CDR3 DNA: TGTGCCAGCAGCACTACCCGACGCGAGCAGTACTTC. This codes for CASSTTRREQYF.

The V and J genes are TRBV19 and TRBJ1-1; no definite D call. Germline values: CDR1 LNHDA, CDR2 SQIVND (reference sequence). V lost 5 bases, J lost 0 bases, and 13 bases lay in between. The CDR3 runs 15 residues. In DNA form, the CDR3 reads TGTGCCAGTAGTGTGAGATTCCTTATGAACACTGAAGCTTTCTTT. This translates into CASSVRFLMNTEAFF.

This clone was seen a single time. V gene TRBV7-9 combines with J gene TRBJ2-4; the match to TRBD2 covers 7 bases. Germline V gene data show CDR1 as SEHNR and CDR2 as FQNEAQ (reference sequence). CDR3 length: 16 residues. V shed 5 bases and J 4 bases; nucleotides not matched to a gene: 11. As DNA, the CDR3 is TGTGCCAGCAGCCCCGGACTAGGCGTCCGAAAAAACATTCAGTACTTC. This sequence encodes CASSPGLGVRKNIQYF.

The chain uses TRBV10-2 and TRBJ1-2; perhaps TRBD1 as D (5 bases). Germline lookup yields CDR1 WSHSY and CDR2 SAAADI. Trimming left V 4 bases short and J 2 bases short, with 8 bases between. There are 13 residues in the CDR3. CDR3 region: CASSGPGNYGYTF. The CDR3 nucleotides are TGCGCCAGCAGTGGGCCAGGGAACTATGGCTACACCTTC.

This chain joins TRBV20-1 and TRBJ2-7; TRBD1 agrees at 9 bases. The V gene's germline CDR1 is DFQATT and CDR2 SNEGSKA (reference sequence). V trimming: 3 bases; J trimming: 5 bases; junction bases outside the gene matches: 5. The CDR3 length is 13 residues. The DNA of the CDR3 is TGCAGTGCTAGTAGGGACAGGGACGACGAGCAGTACTTC. This sequence encodes CSASRDRDDEQYF.

The CDR3 protein is CASSKGRGRTIGYTF. In nucleotides, the CDR3 is TGTGCCAGTAGTAAAGGCCGGGGGAGAACTATTGGCTACACCTTC. The rearrangement uses TRBV19 and TRBJ1-2; weak D call: TRBD1 (5 bases). CDR1 and CDR2 (germline): LNHDA, SQIVND (reference sequence). The CDR3 has 15 amino acids. The V gene lost 4 bases and the J gene lost 7 bases, with 19 bases spanning the gap.

The chain couples TRBV30 to TRBJ1-2; 8 nucleotides line up with TRBD1. In germline, CDR1 is GTSNPN, CDR2 SVGIG (reference sequence). The CDR3 runs to 13 residues. After removal of 3 bases from V and 5 bases from J, the junction contained 5 bases not matched to a gene. The chain's CDR3 is CAWRGDRSYGYTF. The CDR3 region has the DNA TGTGCCTGGAGGGGGGACAGGTCTTATGGCTACACCTTC.

This chain uses TRBV4-2 with TRBJ2-1; 10 bases map to TRBD2. The CDR3 length is 16 residues. V lost 1 base and J lost 3; bases outside the gene matches: 3. Germline V gene data show CDR1 as LGHNA and CDR2 as YNFKEQ. CDR3 bases: TGTGCCAGCAGCCAAGTTAGCGGGGGGTTCTACAATGAGCAGTTCTTC. It translates to CASSQVSGGFYNEQFF.

This clone was seen just once. The chain uses TRBV24-1 and TRBJ2-1; D not resolved. The CDR3 length is 12 residues. CDR1 KGHDR and CDR2 SFDVKD come from the germline V gene. V lost 8 bases and J 7 bases, leaving 11 bases between the germline ends. The CDR3 reads CATTRPQNEQFF. CDR3 bases: TGTGCCACCACCAGGCCCCAGAATGAGCAGTTCTTC.

This chain links TRBV3-1 (or the pseudogene TRBV3-2) with TRBJ2-5; D is perhaps TRBD2 (6 bases). This CDR3 contains 15 residues. V dropped 1 base and J dropped 3 bases, with 12 bases sitting between them. The germline V gene encodes CDR1 LGHDT and CDR2 YNNKEL (reference sequence). CDR3 DNA: TGTGCCAGCAGCCAAGTGCCGGGACTCAAAGAGACCCAGTACTTC. Translating it yields CASSQVPGLKETQYF.

The genes are TRBV7-3 and TRBJ1-1; D possibly corresponds to TRBD1 (6 bases). The V and J ends lost 4 bases and 0 bases respectively, with 9 bases between them. Per the germline V gene, CDR1 is SGHTA and CDR2 is FQGTGA. The CDR3 consists of 14 residues. CDR3 sequence reads: CASSSGTLNTEAFF. In DNA form, the CDR3 reads TGTGCCAGCAGCTCAGGGACATTGAACACTGAAGCTTTCTTT.

J is TRBJ1-3 and V is TRBV6-1, with D hard to call. V lost 4 bases and J lost 0, with 19 bases in between. This CDR3 is built from 18 residues. The germline gives CDR1 MNHNS, CDR2 SASEGT. This CDR3 is CASSATQVAYLSGNTIYF. The CDR3 DNA reads as TGTGCCAGCAGTGCCACGCAGGTCGCTTATCTCTCTGGAAACACCATATATTTT.

The CDR3: CASSQTVITDTQYF. Written as DNA, the CDR3 is TGTGCCAGCAGTCAGACAGTTATCACAGATACGCAGTATTTT. The chain links TRBV6-5 to TRBJ2-3; TRBD1 might be the D (5 bases). This CDR3 contains 14 residues. V shed 5 bases and J shed 2 bases, with 11 bases lying between them. Germline CDR1 is MNHEY and CDR2 is SVGAGI.

The chain has TRBV6-5 and TRBJ1-5; D remains unclear. The ends were cut back, 11 bases at V and 5 bases at J, with 7 bases in the middle. This CDR3 has 10 amino acids. Germline V CDR1 and CDR2: MNHEY, SVGAGI. This CDR3 reads CAGGYQPQHF. CDR3 sequence (DNA): TGTGCCGGAGGGTATCAGCCCCAGCATTTT.

The J gene is TRBJ1-3, the V gene TRBV7-6, with TRBD1 matching 9 bases. Germline CDR1 and CDR2: SGHVS and FNYEAQ. The CDR3 covers 17 residues. V lost 5 bases, J lost 0 bases, and 8 bases stayed unmatched. This CDR3 is CASSEVTGGPSGNTIYF. As DNA, the CDR3 is TGTGCCAGCAGCGAAGTCACAGGGGGCCCCTCTGGAAACACCATATATTTT.

This sequence joins TRBV2 and TRBJ2-5, with 7 bases matching TRBD1. The V gene's germline CDR1 is SNHLY and CDR2 FYNNEI. The CDR3 length is 19 residues. Trimming at V came to 7 bases and at J to 2 bases, leaving 22 bases not matched to a gene. The CDR3 bases are TGTGCCAGCATCCTGGGGGCCTACTTACCGGGACAGCAACAAGAGACCCAGTACTTC. As protein: CASILGAYLPGQQQETQYF.

This clone appeared once. V and J are TRBV9 and TRBJ1-5; D is ambiguous. The V end lost 4 bases, the J end lost 9 bases, and 17 bases lay between the germline ends. This CDR3 region has 14 residues. Germline lookup yields CDR1 SGDLS and CDR2 YYNGEE. CDR3 in amino acids: CASSPGEGFRPQHF. CDR3 in DNA: TGTGCCAGCAGCCCCGGGGAGGGATTTCGGCCCCAGCATTTT. The full variable domain, completed using reference TRBV9 and TRBJ1-5, is DSGVTQTPKHLITATGQRVTLRCSPRSGDLSVYWYQQSLDQGLQFLIQYYNGEERAKGNILERFSAQQFPDLHSELNLSSLELGDSALYFCASSPGEGFRPQHFGDGTRLSIL.

Here the CDR3 DNA reads TGTGCCAGCAGTCGAACTAGCGGGAACTCCTACGAGCAGTACTTC. This encodes CASSRTSGNSYEQYF. This chain uses TRBV27 with TRBJ2-7, with TRBD2 matching 10 bases. CDR3 size: 15 residues. V was clipped by 5 bases and J by 0 bases; unmatched bases: 4. CDR1 and CDR2 from the germline V gene are MNHEY and SMNVEV (reference sequence).

V usage is TRBV19 and J usage is TRBJ2-7, with D perhaps TRBD1 (6 bases). This CDR3 is 14 amino acids long. V shed 5 bases and J shed 2 bases, with 13 bases lying between them. The germline gives CDR1 LNHDA, CDR2 SQIVND (reference sequence). In DNA form, the CDR3 reads TGTGCCAGTAGTGTCCGGGACACCCCCTACGAGCAGTACTTC. Translating it yields CASSVRDTPYEQYF.